These 3 T cell receptor beta chains originate from one sample sequenced in a study of identical twins. TCRdb recomputed calls from the 5' RACE reads with MiXCR, one row per CDR3 protein. The sample holds 700,000 or so distinct CDR3 sequences, less than 25% seen once. The data also belong to a second study, concerning T cells expressing NK-cell markers.

Sequenced: PBMCs. The receptors derive from a woman aged 18-29 years in good health.

The V gene is TRBV5-1, the J gene TRBJ2-7; D not certain. Germline-derived CDR1 and CDR2 are SGHRS and YFSETQ. This CDR3 region has 15 residues. Trimming took off 0 bases at V and 6 bases at J, with 16 bases between the two ends. The CDR3 DNA is TGCGCCAGCAGCTTGGAAGTACGCAAAATTGGCGAGCAGTACTTC. Amino acids: CASSLEVRKIGEQYF. The full variable domain, its missing parts supplied by reference TRBV5-1 and TRBJ2-7, is KAGVTQTPRYLIKTRGQQVTLSCSPISGHRSVSWYQQTPGQGLQFLFEYFSETQRNKGNFPGRFSGRQFSNSRSEMNVSTLELGDSALYLCASSLEVRKIGEQYFGPGTRLTVT.

This chain links TRBV7-9 with TRBJ1-1; D is undetermined. CDR3 length: 11 residues. Trimming took off 6 bases at V and 7 bases at J, with 9 bases between the two ends. Germline assignment: CDR1 SEHNR and CDR2 FQNEAQ (reference sequence). CDR3 sequence: CASSFQDEAFF. CDR3 DNA: TGTGCCAGCAGTTTCCAAGATGAAGCTTTCTTT.

The genes are TRBV5-1 and TRBJ1-1; possible D gene TRBD1, 5 bases. The germline CDR1 and CDR2 sequences are SGHRS and YFSETQ. V was shortened by 3 bases and J by 3 bases, with 12 bases between the two germline ends. The CDR3 spans 14 residues. In DNA, the CDR3 is TGCGCCAGCAGCTCTGGGCGGGGCGACACTGAAGCTTTCTTT. It is translated as CASSSGRGDTEAFF.